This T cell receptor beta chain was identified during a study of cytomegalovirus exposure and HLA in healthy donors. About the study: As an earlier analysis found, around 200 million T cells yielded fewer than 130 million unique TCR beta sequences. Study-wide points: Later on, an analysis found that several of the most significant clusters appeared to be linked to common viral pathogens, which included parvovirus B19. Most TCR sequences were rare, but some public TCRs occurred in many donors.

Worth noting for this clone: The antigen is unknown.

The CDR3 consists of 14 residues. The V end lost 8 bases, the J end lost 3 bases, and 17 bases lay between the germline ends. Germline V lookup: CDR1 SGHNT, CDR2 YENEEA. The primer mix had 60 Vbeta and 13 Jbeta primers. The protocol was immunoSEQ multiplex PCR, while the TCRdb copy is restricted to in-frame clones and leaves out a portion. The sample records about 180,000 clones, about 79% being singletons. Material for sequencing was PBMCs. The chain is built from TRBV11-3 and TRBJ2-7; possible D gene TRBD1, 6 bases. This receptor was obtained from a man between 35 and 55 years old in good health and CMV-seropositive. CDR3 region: CASSPDSGHYEQYF. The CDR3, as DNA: TGTGCCAGCTCCCCGGACAGCGGACACTACGAGCAGTACTTC.